This T cell receptor beta chain was found in a study of blood T cell repertoires in COVID-19. Study overall: The United States, Italy and Spain were the sources of the acute and convalescent COVID-19 samples.

Assay used: immunoSEQ multiplex PCR; TCRdb lists only in-frame clones, some missing. The sample yields roughly 53,000 clones, roughly 86% seen once. Germline CDR1 and CDR2: SGHTA and FQGTGA. The CDR3 has 17 amino acids. J lost 7 bases, V lost 4 bases, and 8 bases had no gene match. This sequence joins TRBV7-3 and TRBJ2-2, with 14 positions matching TRBD2. This TCR was sampled from a man in his forties with active COVID-19. Material for sequencing was peripheral blood. This CDR3 is CASSSKGLAGDHGELFF. CDR3 sequence (DNA): TGTGCCAGCAGCTCCAAGGGACTAGCGGGAGACCACGGGGAGCTGTTTTTT. Combining the CDR3 with reference TRBV7-3 and TRBJ2-2 gives the whole variable domain GAGVSQTPSNKVTEKGKYVELRCDPISGHTALYWYRQSLGQGPEFLIYFQGTGAADDSGLPNDRFFAVRPEGSVSTLKIQRTERGDSAVYLCASSSKGLAGDHGELFFGEGSRLTVL.